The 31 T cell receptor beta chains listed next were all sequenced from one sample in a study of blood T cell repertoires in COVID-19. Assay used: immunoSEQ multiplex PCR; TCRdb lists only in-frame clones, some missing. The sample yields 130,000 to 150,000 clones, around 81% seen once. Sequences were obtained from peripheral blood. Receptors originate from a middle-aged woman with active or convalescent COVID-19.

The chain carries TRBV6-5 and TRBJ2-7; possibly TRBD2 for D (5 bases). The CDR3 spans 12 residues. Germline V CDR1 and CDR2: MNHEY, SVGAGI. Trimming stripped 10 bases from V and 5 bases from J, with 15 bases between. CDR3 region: CATTRGSNEQYF. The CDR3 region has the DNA TGTGCCACCACCCGGGGTTCGAACGAGCAGTACTTC.

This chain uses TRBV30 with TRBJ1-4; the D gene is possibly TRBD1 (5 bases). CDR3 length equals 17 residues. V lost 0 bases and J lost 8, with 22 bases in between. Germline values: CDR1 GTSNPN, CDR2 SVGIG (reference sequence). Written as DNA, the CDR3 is TGTGCCTGGAGTGTGGGCTCCAGGCTCGTCCAGGGCGAAAAACTGTTTTTT. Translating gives CAWSVGSRLVQGEKLFF. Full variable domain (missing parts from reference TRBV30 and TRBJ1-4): SQTIHQWPATLVQPVGSPLSLECTVEGTSNPNLYWYRQAAGRGLQLLFYSVGIGQISSEVPQNLSASRPQDRQFILSSKKLLLSDSGFYLCAWSVGSRLVQGEKLFFGSGTQLSVL.

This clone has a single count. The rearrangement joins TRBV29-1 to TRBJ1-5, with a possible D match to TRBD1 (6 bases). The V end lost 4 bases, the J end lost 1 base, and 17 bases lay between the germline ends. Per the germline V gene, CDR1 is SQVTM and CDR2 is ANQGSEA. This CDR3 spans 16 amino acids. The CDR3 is CSVGEGGPSSNQPQHF. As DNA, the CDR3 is TGCAGCGTTGGCGAAGGGGGACCCTCAAGCAATCAGCCCCAGCATTTT.

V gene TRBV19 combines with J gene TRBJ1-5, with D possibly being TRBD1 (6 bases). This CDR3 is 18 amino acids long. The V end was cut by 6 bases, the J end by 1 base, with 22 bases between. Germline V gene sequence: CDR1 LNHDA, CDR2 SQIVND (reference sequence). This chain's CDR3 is CASRRGGLGRESNQPQHF. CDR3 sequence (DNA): TGTGCCAGTAGAAGAGGGGGTTTGGGCAGGGAAAGCAATCAGCCCCAGCATTTT.

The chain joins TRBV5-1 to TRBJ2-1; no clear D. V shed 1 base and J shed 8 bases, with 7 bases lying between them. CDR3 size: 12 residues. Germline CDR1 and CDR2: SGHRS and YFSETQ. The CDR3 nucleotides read TGCGCCAGCAGCTTGACTAACGATGAGCAGTTCTTC. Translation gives CASSLTNDEQFF. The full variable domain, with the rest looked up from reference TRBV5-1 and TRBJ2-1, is KAGVTQTPRYLIKTRGQQVTLSCSPISGHRSVSWYQQTPGQGLQFLFEYFSETQRNKGNFPGRFSGRQFSNSRSEMNVSTLELGDSALYLCASSLTNDEQFFGPGTRLTVL.

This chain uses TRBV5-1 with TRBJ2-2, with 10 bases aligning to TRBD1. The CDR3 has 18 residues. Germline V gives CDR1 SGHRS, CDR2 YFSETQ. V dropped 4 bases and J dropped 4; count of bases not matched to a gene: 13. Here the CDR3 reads CASSLHPPGQGTTGELFF. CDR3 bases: TGCGCCAGCAGCCTCCACCCTCCGGGACAGGGGACCACCGGGGAGCTGTTTTTT.

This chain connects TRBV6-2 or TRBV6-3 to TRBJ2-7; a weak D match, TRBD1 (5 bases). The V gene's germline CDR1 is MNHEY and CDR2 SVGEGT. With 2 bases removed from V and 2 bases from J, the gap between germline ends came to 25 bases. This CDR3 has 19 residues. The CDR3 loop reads CASSYAGPSGPTATYEQYF. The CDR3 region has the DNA TGTGCCAGCAGTTACGCAGGGCCATCAGGCCCCACAGCCACCTACGAGCAGTACTTC.

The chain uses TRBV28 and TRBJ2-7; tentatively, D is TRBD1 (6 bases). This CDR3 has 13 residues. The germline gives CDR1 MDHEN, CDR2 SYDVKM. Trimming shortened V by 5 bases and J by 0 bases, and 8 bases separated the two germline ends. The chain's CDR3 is CASSRTVSYEQYF. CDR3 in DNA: TGTGCCAGCAGTCGGACAGTCTCCTACGAGCAGTACTTC.

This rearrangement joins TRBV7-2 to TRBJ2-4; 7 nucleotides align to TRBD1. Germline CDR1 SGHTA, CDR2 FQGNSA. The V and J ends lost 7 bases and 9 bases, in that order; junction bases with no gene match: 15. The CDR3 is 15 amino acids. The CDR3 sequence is CASNPITGVGAIQYF. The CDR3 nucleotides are TGTGCCAGCAACCCCATAACAGGGGTGGGCGCCATTCAGTACTTC.

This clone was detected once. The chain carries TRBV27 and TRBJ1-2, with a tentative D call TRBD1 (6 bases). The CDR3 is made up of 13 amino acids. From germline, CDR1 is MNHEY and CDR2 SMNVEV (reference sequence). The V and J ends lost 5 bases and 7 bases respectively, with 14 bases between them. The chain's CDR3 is CASSTHRASGYTF. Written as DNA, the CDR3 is TGTGCCAGCAGTACCCACAGGGCTAGTGGCTACACCTTC.

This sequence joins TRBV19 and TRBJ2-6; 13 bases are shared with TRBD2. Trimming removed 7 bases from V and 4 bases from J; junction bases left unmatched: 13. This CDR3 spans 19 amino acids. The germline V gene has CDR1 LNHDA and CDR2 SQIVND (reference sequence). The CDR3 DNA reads TGTGCCAGTATCCCCGGACTAGCGGGGGCCCCGAAGGGGGCCAACGTCCTGACTTTC. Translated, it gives CASIPGLAGAPKGANVLTF.

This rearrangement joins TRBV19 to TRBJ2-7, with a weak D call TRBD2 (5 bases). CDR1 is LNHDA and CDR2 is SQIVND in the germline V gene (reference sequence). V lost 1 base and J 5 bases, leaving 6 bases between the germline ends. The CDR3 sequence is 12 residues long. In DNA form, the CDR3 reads TGTGCCAGTAGTATAGGAGGGAACGAGCAGTACTTC. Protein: CASSIGGNEQYF.

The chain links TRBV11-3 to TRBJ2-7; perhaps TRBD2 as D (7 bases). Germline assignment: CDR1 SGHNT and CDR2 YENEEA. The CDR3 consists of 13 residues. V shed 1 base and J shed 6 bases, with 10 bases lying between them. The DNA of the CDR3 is TGTGCCAGCAGCTTAGGGGGGGGGCGCGAGCAGTACTTC. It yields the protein CASSLGGGREQYF.

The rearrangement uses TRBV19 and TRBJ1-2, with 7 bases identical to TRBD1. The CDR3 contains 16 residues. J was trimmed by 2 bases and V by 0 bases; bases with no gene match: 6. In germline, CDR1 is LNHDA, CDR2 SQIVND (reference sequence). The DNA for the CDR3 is TGTGCCAGTAGTATAGAAAACCACAGGGGAAACTATGGCTACACCTTC. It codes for CASSIENHRGNYGYTF. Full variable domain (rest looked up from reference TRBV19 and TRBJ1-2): DGGITQSPKYLFRKEGQNVTLSCEQNLNHDAMYWYRQDPGQGLRLIYYSQIVNDFQKGDIAEGYSVSREKKESFPLTVTSAQKNPTAFYLCASSIENHRGNYGYTFGSGTRLTVV.

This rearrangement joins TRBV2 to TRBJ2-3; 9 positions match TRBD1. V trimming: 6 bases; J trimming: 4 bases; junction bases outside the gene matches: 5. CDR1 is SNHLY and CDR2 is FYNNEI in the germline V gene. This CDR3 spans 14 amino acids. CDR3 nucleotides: TGTGCCAGCAGGGTACAGGGGGCCGCAGATACGCAGTATTTT. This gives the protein CASRVQGAADTQYF.

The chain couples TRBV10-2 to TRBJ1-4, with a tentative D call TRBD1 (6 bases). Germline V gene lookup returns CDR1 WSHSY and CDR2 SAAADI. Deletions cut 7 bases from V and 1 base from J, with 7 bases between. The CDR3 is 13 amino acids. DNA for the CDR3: TGCGCCAGCAAGGGGGTAACTAATGAAAAACTGTTTTTT. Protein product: CASKGVTNEKLFF.

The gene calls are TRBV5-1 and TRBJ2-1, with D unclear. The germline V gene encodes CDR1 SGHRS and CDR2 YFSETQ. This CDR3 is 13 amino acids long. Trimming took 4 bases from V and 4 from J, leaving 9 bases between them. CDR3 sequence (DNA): TGCGCCAGCAGCCCAGGTGGGTACAATGAGCAGTTCTTC. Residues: CASSPGGYNEQFF.

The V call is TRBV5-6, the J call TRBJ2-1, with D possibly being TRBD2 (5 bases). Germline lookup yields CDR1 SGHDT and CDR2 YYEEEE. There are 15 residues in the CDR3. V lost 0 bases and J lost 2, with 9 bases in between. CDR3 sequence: CASSLVRATYNEQFF. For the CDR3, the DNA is TGTGCCAGCAGCTTGGTGAGGGCAACCTACAATGAGCAGTTCTTC.

The chain's CDR3 is CASSPDRVKQPQHF. In DNA, the CDR3 is TGTGCCAGCTCCCCGGACAGGGTGAAGCAGCCCCAGCATTTT. The chain has TRBV18 and TRBJ1-5; TRBD1 aligns across 8 bases. Germline trimming cut 6 bases from V and 7 bases from J; bases unmatched to any gene: 8. Germline CDR1 reads KGHSH; CDR2 reads LQKENI. The CDR3 spans 14 residues.

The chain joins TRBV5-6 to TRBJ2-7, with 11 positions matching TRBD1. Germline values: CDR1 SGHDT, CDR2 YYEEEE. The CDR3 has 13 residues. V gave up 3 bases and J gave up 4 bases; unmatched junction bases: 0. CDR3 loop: CASSWDRGYEQYF. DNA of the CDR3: TGTGCCAGCAGCTGGGACAGGGGGTACGAGCAGTACTTC.

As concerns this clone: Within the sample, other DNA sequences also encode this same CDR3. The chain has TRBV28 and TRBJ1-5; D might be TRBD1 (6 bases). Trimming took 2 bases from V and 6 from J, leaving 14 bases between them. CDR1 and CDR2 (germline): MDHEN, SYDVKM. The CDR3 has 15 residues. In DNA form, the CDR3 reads TGTGCCAGCAGTTTAGGTCAGGGGTTTCGTCAGCCCCAGCATTTT. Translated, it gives CASSLGQGFRQPQHF.

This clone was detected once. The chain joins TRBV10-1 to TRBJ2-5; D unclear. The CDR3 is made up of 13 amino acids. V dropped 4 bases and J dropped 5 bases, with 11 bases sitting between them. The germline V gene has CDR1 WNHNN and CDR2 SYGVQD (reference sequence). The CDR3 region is CASSATAGETQYF. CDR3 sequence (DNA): TGCGCCAGCAGTGCTACAGCTGGGGAGACCCAGTACTTC.

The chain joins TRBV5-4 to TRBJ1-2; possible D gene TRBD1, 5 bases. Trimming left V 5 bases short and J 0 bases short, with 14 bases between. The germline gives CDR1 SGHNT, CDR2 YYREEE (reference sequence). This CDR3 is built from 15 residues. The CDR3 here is CASSPWTSSNYGYTF. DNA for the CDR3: TGTGCCAGCAGTCCGTGGACAAGCTCTAACTATGGCTACACCTTC.

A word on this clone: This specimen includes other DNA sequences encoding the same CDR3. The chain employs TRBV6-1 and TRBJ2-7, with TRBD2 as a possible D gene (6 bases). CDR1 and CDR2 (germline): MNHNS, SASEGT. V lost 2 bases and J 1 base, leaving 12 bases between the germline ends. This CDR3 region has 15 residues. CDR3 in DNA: TGTGCCAGCAGTGAATGGCGGGGCGGATCCTACGAGCAGTACTTC. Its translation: CASSEWRGGSYEQYF.

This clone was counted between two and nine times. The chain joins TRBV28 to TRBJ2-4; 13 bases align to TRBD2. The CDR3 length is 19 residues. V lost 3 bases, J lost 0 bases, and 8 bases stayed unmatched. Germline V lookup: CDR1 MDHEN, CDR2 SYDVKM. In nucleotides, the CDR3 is TGTGCCAGCAGTTTCGTGACTAGCGGGAGGATAATAGCCAAAAACATTCAGTACTTC. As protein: CASSFVTSGRIIAKNIQYF.

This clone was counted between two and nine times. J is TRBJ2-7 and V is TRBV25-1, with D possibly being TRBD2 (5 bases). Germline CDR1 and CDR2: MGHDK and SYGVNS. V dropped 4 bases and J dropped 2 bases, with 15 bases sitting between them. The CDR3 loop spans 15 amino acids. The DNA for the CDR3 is TGTGCCAGCAGTGGGGCTAATCGGGGTACCTACGAGCAGTACTTC. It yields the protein CASSGANRGTYEQYF.

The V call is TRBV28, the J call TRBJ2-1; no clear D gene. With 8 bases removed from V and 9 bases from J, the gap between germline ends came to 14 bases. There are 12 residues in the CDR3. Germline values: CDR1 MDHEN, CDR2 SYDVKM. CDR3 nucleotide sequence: TGTGCCAGCCGGCAGGCCCTGAGTGAGCAGTTCTTC. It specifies CASRQALSEQFF.

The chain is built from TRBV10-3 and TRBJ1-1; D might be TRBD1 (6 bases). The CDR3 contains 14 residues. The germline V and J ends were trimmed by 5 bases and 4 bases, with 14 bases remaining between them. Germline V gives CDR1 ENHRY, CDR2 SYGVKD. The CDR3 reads CAISLASGVTEAFF. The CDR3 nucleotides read TGTGCCATCAGTTTGGCATCAGGGGTCACTGAAGCTTTCTTT.

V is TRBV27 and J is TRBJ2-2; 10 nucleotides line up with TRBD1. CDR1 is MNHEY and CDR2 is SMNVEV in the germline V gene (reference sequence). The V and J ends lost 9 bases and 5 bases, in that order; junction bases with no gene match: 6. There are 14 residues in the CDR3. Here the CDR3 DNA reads TGTGCCAGTAGTGGACAGGGGGGGACCGGGGAGCTGTTTTTT. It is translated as CASSGQGGTGELFF.

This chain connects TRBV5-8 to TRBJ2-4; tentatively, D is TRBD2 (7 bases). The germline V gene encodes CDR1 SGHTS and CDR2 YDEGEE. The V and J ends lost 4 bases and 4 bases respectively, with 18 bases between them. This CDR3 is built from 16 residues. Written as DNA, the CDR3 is TGTGCCAGCAGCCCGAGGGGGGGGGCCGGGAAAAACATTCAGTACTTC. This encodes CASSPRGGAGKNIQYF.

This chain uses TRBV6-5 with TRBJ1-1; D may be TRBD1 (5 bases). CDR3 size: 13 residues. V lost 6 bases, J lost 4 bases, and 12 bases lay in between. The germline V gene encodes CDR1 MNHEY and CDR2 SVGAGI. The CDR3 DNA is TGTGCCAGCAGCCTCGAGACAGCCACTGAAGCTTTCTTT. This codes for CASSLETATEAFF.